The T cell receptor (beta chain) under discussion was sequenced for a study of CD8+CD57+ T cells in acquired aplastic anemia. Whole-study findings and limits: For CD8+ Simpson's diversity, patients and controls showed no significant difference.

A word on this clonotype: Its antigen is unknown.

Sequencing involved patients with CD8+CD57+ cell expansion previously shown by flow cytometry. Everyone among the patients had severe acquired aplastic anemia. Germline CDR1 reads SEHNR; CDR2 reads FQNEAQ (reference sequence). The CDR3 covers 14 residues. Trimming removed 11 bases from V and 2 bases from J; junction bases left unmatched: 3. CDR3 and TCR beta VDJ profiling relied on a genomic DNA template. MiXCR, run by TCRdb on the reads, gives a single entry per CDR3 protein. The sample yields around 170,000 distinct CDR3 sequences, approximately 51% seen once. The rearrangement uses TRBV7-9 and TRBJ2-6; TRBD1 aligns across 10 bases. Sequencing was carried out using sorted CD4+, CD8+, or CD8+CD57+ T cells (not recorded which) from PBMCs. The sequence came from a human donor with aplastic anemia. CDR3 in amino acids: CAWDRGTGANVLTF. The CDR3 nucleotides read TGTGCCTGGGACAGGGGTACTGGGGCCAACGTCCTGACTTTC.